The sequence of this T cell receptor (beta chain) was determined in a study of blood T cell repertoires in COVID-19. On the study more broadly: The cDNA or gDNA used as material had been derived from T cells, B-cell-depleted T cells, or PBMCs.

This CDR3 comprises 14 residues. Trimming removed 5 bases from V and 6 bases from J, with 13 bases in between. Germline CDR1 reads SEHNR; CDR2 reads FQNEAQ (reference sequence). TCRdb's table, derived via immunoSEQ multiplex PCR, lists solely in-frame clones and lacks some. The table shows about 370,000 clones, with around 90% occurring only once. This clonotype originated in a woman aged 25 to 39 with COVID-19, enrolled during active disease. The chain couples TRBV7-9 to TRBJ2-2; the D is unclear. Sequenced: peripheral blood. CDR3 DNA sequence: TGTGCCAGCAGCCCCCGGGTAGGCGCCGGGGAGCTGTTTTTT. Translating gives CASSPRVGAGELFF. The variable domain in full, with the rest retrieved from reference TRBV7-9 and TRBJ2-2, is DTGVSQNPRHKITKRGQNVTFRCDPISEHNRLYWYRQTLGQGPEFLTYFQNEAQLEKSRLLSDRFSAERPKGSFSTLEIQRTEQGDSAMYLCASSPRVGAGELFFGEGSRLTVL.